Below are 5 T cell receptor beta chains sequenced from a single sample in a study of T cells in Graves' hyperthyroidism and ophthalmopathy (dated 2019 in TCRdb). The library was produced with multiplex PCR. Sequencing instrument: Illumina HiSeq 2000. The TCR beta CDR3 regions were amplified from the RNA transcripts. The first round of RT-PCR for the TCR CDR3 was performed with the HTBI primer set and the Qiagen OneStep RT-PCR kit. The raw public reads went through TCRdb reprocessing: fastp at Q25, MiXCR clone calling, in-frame beta chains kept. Rows are combined by CDR3 protein, so each entry shows the most common genes and DNA. This sample is represented by 500,000 or so distinct CDR3 sequences; over 15% of them were singletons. The ten largest clones add up to 17% of the sample. The specimen sequenced was blood. The receptor source for this set is a woman aged 18-29 years with Graves' ophthalmopathy.

This clonotype came up a few times. The V call is TRBV19, the J call TRBJ2-1; TRBD1 or TRBD2 may be the D gene (7 bases each). Germline CDR1 reads LNHDA; CDR2 reads SQIVND (reference sequence). The V end was cut by 5 bases, the J end by 8 bases, with 16 bases between. This CDR3 is built from 14 residues. The CDR3 bases are TGTGCCAGTAGTTTCAGGGGGGGAGAGGATGAGCAGTTCTTC. Residues: CASSFRGGEDEQFF. Full variable domain (remainder filled in from reference TRBV19 and TRBJ2-1): DGGITQSPKYLFRKEGQNVTLSCEQNLNHDAMYWYRQDPGQGLRLIYYSQIVNDFQKGDIAEGYSVSREKKESFPLTVTSAQKNPTAFYLCASSFRGGEDEQFFGPGTRLTVL.

This clonotype has ten or more counts. The chain employs TRBV7-2 and TRBJ2-7; no clear D. CDR1 is SGHTA and CDR2 is FQGNSA in the germline V gene. V was clipped by 0 bases and J by 4 bases, with 4 bases between them. The CDR3 sequence is 12 residues long. In DNA form, the CDR3 reads TGTGCCAGCAGCTTAGCCCCGTACGAGCAGTACTTC. Translating it yields CASSLAPYEQYF.

In its sample, this clonotype was seen a few times. V usage is TRBV12-3 or TRBV12-4 and J usage is TRBJ2-3, with D perhaps TRBD1 or TRBD2 (6 bases each). The V end was cut by 5 bases, the J end by 1 base, with 19 bases between. CDR3 length: 17 amino acids. The CDR3 loop reads CASSVIKGGRRTDTQYF. The CDR3 DNA is TGTGCCAGCAGTGTTATCAAAGGGGGGCGTCGCACAGATACGCAGTATTTT.

This clonotype was detected ten times or more. V gene TRBV30 combines with J gene TRBJ1-6; D gene ambiguous. This CDR3 is built from 13 residues. Germline lookup yields CDR1 GTSNPN and CDR2 SVGIG (reference sequence). Between the trimmed V and J ends, which lost 4 bases and 8 bases, there was a span of 12 bases. This CDR3 is CAWTTVRDSPLHF. As DNA, the CDR3 is TGTGCCTGGACCACAGTAAGGGATTCACCCCTCCACTTT. The full variable domain, rest sourced from reference TRBV30 and TRBJ1-6, is SQTIHQWPATLVQPVGSPLSLECTVEGTSNPNLYWYRQAAGRGLQLLFYSVGIGQISSEVPQNLSASRPQDRQFILSSKKLLLSDSGFYLCAWTTVRDSPLHFGNGTRLTVT.

This clonotype was counted many times. The rearrangement joins TRBV7-3 to TRBJ2-1, with 12 positions matching TRBD2. The V gene's germline CDR1 is SGHTA and CDR2 FQGTGA. The CDR3 has 17 residues. Trimming removed 4 bases from V and 5 bases from J; junction bases left unmatched: 9. CDR3 sequence: CASSSTWTSGKNNEQFF. In DNA form, the CDR3 reads TGTGCCAGCAGCTCCACATGGACTAGCGGGAAAAACAATGAGCAGTTCTTC.